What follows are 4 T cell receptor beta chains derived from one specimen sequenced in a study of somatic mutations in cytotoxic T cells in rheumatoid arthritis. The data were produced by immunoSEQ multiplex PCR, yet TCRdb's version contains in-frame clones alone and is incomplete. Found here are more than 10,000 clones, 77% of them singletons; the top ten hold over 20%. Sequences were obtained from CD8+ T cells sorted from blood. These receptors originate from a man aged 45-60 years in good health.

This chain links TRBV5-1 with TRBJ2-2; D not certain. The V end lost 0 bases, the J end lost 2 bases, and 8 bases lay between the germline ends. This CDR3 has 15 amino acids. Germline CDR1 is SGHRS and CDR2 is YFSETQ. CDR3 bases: TGCGCCAGCAGCTTGGGGTTTAGCAACACCGGGGAGCTGTTTTTT. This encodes CASSLGFSNTGELFF.

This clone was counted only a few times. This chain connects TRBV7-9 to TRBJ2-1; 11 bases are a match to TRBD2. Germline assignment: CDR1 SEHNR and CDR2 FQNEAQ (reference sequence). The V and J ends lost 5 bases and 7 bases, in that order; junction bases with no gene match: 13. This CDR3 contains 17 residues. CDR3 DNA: TGTGCCAGCAGCGATCCTGTAGCGGGGGGGCGGTGGAATGAGCAGTTCTTC. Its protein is CASSDPVAGGRWNEQFF.

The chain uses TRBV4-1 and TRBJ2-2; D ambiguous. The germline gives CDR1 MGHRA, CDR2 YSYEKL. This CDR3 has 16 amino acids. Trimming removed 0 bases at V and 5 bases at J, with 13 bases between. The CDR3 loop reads CASSQDGPRLTGELFF. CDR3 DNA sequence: TGCGCCAGCAGCCAAGACGGTCCGCGTCTTACCGGGGAGCTGTTTTTT.

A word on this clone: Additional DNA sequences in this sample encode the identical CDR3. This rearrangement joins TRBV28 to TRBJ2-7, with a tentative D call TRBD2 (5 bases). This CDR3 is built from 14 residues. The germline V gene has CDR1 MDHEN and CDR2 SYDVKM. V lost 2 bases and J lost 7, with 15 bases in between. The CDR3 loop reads CASSLHGDFQEQYF. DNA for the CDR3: TGTGCCAGCAGTTTACACGGGGATTTCCAGGAGCAGTACTTC.